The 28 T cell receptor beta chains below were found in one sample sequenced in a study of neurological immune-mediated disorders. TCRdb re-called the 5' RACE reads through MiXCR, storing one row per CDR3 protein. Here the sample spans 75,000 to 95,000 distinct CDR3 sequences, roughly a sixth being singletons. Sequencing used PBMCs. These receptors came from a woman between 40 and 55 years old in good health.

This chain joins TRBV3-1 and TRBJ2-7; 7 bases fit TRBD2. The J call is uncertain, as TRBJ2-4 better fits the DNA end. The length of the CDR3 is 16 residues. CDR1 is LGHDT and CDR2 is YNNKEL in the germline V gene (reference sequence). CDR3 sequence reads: CASSQDRLAGKNIQYF. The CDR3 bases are TGTGCCAGCAGCCAAGATAGGTTAGCGGGCAAAAACATTCAGTACTTC.

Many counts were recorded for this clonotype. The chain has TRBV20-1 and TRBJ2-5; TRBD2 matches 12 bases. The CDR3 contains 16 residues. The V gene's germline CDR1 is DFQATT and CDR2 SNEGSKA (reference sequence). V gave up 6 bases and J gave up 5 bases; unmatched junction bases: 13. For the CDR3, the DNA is TGCAGTGCCGCTTCTAGCGGGGGGGCGGTTGGGGAGACCCAGTACTTC. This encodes CSAASSGGAVGETQYF.

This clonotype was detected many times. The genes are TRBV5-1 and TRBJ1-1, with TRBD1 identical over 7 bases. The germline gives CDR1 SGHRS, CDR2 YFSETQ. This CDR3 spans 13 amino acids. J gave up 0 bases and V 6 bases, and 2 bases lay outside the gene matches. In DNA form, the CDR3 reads TGCGCCAGCACCGACAGGGTGAACACTGAAGCTTTCTTT. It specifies CASTDRVNTEAFF.

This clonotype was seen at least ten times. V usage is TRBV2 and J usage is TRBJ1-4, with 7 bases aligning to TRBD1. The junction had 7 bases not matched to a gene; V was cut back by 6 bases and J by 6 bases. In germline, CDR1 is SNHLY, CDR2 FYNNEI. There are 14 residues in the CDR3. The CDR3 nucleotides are TGTGCCAGCAGAAGGGGGCTAGGTGATGAAAAACTGTTTTTT. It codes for CASRRGLGDEKLFF.

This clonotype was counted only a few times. The CDR3 here is CASGLAGGPNEQFF. The CDR3 DNA sequence: TGTGCCAGCGGACTAGCGGGGGGACCTAATGAGCAGTTCTTC. The chain couples TRBV27 to TRBJ2-1, with 14 bases fitting TRBD2. This CDR3 is 14 amino acids long. Germline V gene sequence: CDR1 MNHEY, CDR2 SMNVEV (reference sequence). V was pared by 8 bases and J by 7 bases, with 4 bases of the junction left unmatched.

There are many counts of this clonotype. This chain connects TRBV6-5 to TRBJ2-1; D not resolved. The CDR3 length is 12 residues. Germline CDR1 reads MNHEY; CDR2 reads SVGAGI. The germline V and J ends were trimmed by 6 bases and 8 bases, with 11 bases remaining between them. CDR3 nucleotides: TGTGCCAGCAGCAGAAGACCGGATGAGCAGTTCTTC. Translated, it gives CASSRRPDEQFF.

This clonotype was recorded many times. The CDR3 nucleotides read TGTGCCAGCAGCCTAGGCGCAACCAGTTCACCCCTCCACTTT. It encodes CASSLGATSSPLHF. V and J are TRBV3-1 and TRBJ1-6; D gene unclear. This CDR3 is 14 amino acids long. Trimming took off 4 bases at V and 9 bases at J, with 13 bases between the two ends. Germline CDR1 reads LGHDT; CDR2 reads YNNKEL (reference sequence).

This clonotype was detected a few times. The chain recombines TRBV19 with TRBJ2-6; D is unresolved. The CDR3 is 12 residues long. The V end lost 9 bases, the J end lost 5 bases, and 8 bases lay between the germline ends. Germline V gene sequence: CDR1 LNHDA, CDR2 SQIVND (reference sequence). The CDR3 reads CARGGRANVLTF. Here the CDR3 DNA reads TGTGCCAGGGGCGGCAGGGCCAACGTCCTGACTTTC.

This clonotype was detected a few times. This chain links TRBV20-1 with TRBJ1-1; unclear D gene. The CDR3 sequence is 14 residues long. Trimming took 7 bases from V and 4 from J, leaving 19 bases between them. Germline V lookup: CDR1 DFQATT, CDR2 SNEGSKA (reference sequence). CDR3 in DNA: TGCAGTGGCCGAAAGTCGCTAGCGGGCACTGAAGCTTTCTTT. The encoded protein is CSGRKSLAGTEAFF.

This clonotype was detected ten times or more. CDR3 DNA: TGCGCCAGCAGCTTAAGGGAGCTTGGAAACATTCAGTACTTC. Amino acid sequence: CASSLRELGNIQYF. V is TRBV5-1 and J is TRBJ2-4; TRBD2 is a possible D gene (5 bases). The V gene's germline CDR1 is SGHRS and CDR2 YFSETQ. This CDR3 is built from 14 residues. V gave up 2 bases and J gave up 6 bases, with 12 bases separating them.

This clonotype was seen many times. The CDR3 sequence is CASSLAGGGESDTQYF. CDR3 DNA: TGTGCCAGCAGCTTGGCGGGCGGGGGGGAATCAGATACGCAGTATTTT. The chain has TRBV7-8 and TRBJ2-3; 9 bases agree with TRBD2. Germline V lookup: CDR1 SGHVS, CDR2 FQNEAQ. J lost 4 bases, V lost 3 bases, and 8 bases had no gene match. This CDR3 is built from 16 residues.

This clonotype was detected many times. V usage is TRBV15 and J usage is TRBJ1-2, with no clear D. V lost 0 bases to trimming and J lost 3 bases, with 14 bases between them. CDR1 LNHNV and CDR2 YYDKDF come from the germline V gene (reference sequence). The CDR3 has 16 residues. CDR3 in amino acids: CATSRDGASGYYGYTF. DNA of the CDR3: TGTGCCACCAGCAGAGATGGAGCCAGTGGTTACTATGGCTACACCTTC.

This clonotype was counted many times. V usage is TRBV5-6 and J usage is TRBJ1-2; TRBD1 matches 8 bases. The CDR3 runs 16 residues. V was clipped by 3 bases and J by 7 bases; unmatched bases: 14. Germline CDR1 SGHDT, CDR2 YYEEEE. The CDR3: CASSSDFGDRFGGYTF. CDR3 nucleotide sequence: TGTGCCAGCAGCTCCGATTTCGGGGACAGGTTCGGTGGCTACACCTTC.

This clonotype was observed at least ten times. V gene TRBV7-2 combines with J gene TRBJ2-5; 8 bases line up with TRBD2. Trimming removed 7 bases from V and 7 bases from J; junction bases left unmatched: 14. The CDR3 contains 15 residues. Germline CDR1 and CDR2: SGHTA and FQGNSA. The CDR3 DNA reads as TGTGCCAGCACCCCCCGGGGGGGCGAGGGCGGGACCCAGTACTTC. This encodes CASTPRGGEGGTQYF.

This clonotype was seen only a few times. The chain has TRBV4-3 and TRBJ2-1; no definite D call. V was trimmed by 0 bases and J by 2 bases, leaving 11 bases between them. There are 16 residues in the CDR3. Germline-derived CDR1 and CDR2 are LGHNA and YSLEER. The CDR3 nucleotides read TGCGCCAGCAGCCAAGATCAGGCCCGCACCTACAATGAGCAGTTCTTC. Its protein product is CASSQDQARTYNEQFF.

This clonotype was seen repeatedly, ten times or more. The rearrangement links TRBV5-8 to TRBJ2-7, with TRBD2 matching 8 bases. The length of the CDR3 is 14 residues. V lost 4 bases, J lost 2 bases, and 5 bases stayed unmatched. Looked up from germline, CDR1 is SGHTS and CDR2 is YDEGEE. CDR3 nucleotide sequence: TGTGCCAGCAGCCTCCCGGGGGGGCCCTACGAGCAGTACTTC. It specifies CASSLPGGPYEQYF. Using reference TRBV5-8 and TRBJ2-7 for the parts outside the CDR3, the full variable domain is EAGVTQSPTHLIKTRGQQATLRCSPISGHTSVYWYQQALGLGLQFLLWYDEGEERNRGNFPPRFSGRQFPNYSSELNVNALELEDSALYLCASSLPGGPYEQYFGPGTRLTVT.

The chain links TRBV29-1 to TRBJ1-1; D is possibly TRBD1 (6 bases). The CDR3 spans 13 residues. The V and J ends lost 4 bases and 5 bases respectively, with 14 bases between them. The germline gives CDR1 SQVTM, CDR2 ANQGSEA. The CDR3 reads CSVGRGGETEAFF. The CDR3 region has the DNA TGCAGCGTTGGAAGAGGGGGTGAGACTGAAGCTTTCTTT.

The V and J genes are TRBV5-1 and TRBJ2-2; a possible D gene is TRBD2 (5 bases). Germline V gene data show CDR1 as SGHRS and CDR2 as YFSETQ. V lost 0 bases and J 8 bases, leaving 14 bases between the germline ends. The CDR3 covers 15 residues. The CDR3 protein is CASSLATGSGGELFF. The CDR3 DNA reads TGCGCCAGCAGCTTGGCCACCGGCTCGGGAGGGGAGCTGTTTTTT.

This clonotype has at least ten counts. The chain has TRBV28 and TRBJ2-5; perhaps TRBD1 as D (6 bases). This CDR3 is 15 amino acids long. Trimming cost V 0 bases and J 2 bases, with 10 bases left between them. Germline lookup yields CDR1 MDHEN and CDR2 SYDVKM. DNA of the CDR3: TGTGCCAGCAGTTTATGGGGCAGGGGACAAGAGACCCAGTACTTC. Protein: CASSLWGRGQETQYF.

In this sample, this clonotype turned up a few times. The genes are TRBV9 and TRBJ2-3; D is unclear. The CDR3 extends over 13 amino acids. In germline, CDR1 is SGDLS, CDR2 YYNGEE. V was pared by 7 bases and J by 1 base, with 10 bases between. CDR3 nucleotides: TGTGCCAGCTCTGGGGAAGGCACAGATACGCAGTATTTT. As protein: CASSGEGTDTQYF.

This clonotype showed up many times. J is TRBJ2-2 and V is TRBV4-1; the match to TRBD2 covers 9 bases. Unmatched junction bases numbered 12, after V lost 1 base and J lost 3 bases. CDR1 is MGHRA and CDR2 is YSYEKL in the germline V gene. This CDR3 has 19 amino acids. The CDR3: CASSQGWVMASGDTGELFF. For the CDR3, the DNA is TGCGCCAGCAGCCAAGGGTGGGTTATGGCTAGCGGGGACACCGGGGAGCTGTTTTTT.

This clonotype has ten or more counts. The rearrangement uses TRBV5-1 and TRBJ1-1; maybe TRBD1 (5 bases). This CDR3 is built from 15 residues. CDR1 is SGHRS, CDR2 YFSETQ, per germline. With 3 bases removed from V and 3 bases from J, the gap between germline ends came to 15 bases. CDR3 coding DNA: TGCGCCAGCAGCTGGGCTGGGGGTACGGACACTGAAGCTTTCTTT. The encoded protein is CASSWAGGTDTEAFF. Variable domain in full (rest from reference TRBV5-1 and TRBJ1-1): KAGVTQTPRYLIKTRGQQVTLSCSPISGHRSVSWYQQTPGQGLQFLFEYFSETQRNKGNFPGRFSGRQFSNSRSEMNVSTLELGDSALYLCASSWAGGTDTEAFFGQGTRLTVV.

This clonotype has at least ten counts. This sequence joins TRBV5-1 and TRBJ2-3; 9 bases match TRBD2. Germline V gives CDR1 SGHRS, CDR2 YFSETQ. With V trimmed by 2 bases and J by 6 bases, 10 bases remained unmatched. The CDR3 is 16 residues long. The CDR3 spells CASSFDAGGPADTQYF. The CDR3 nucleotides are TGCGCCAGCAGCTTTGATGCGGGGGGGCCGGCGGATACGCAGTATTTT.

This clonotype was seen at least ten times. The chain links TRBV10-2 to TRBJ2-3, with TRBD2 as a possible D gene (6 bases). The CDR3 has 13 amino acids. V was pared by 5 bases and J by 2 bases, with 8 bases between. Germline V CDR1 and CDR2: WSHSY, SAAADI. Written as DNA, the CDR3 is TGCGCCAGCAGTTGGACTAACACAGATACGCAGTATTTT. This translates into CASSWTNTDTQYF.

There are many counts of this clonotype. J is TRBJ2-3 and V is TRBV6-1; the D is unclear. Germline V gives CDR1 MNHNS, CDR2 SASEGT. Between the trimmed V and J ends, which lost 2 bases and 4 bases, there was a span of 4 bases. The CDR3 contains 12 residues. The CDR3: CASSESADTQYF. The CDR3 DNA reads TGTGCCAGCAGTGAAAGTGCAGATACGCAGTATTTT.

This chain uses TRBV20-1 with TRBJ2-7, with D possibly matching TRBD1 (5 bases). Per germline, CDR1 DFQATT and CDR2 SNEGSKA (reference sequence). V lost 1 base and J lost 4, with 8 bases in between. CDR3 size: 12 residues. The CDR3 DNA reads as TGCAGTGCTAGAGTAGGGGTATACGAGCAGTACTTC. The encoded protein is CSARVGVYEQYF.

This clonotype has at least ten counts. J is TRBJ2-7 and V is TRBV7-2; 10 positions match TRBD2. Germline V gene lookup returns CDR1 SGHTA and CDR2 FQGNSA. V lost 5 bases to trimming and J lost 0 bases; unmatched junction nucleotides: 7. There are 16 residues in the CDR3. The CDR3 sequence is CASSALSGGSSYEQYF. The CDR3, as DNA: TGTGCCAGCAGCGCACTTAGCGGGGGGAGCTCCTACGAGCAGTACTTC.

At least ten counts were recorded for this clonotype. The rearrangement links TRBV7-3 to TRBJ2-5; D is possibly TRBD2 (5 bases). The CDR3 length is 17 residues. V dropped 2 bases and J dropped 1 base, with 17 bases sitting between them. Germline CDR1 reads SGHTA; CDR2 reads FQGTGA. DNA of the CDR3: TGTGCCAGCAGCTTAGGCGGACTTCATAGGTCCCAAGAGACCCAGTACTTC. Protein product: CASSLGGLHRSQETQYF.